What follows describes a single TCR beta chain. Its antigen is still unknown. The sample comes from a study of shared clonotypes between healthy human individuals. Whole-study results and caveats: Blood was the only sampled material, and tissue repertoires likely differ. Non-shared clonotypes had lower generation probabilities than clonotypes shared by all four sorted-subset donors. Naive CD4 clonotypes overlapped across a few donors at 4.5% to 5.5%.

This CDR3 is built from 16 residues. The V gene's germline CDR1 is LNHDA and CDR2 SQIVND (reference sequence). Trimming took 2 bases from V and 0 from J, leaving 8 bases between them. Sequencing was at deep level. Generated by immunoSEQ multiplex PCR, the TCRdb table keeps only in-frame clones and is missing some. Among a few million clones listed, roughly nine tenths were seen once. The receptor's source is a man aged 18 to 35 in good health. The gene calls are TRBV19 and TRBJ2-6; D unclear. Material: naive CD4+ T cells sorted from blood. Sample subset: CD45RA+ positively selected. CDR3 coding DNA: TGTGCCAGTAGTATACGATCCGTCTCTGGGGCCAACGTCCTGACTTTC. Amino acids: CASSIRSVSGANVLTF.